The TCR beta chain described here comes from a study of T cell responses to AZD1222 COVID-19 vaccine. Whole-study results and caveats: Only a handful of people who got AZD1222 tested seropositive at baseline.

This clone was seen only once. The antigen is undetermined. Libraries were prepared by immunoSEQ multiplex PCR; TCRdb keeps only in-frame clonotypes and omits some of them. This table has 150,000 to 200,000 clones, approximately 90% appearing once. The CDR3 has 14 amino acids. V was pared by 4 bases and J by 3 bases, with 13 bases between. Germline V gene sequence: CDR1 ENHRY, CDR2 SYGVKD. The sample here was peripheral blood, taken on day 0 of AZD1222 vaccination. The TCR comes from an adult in good health. The rearrangement uses TRBV10-3 and TRBJ2-7; TRBD2 might be the D (5 bases). The CDR3 reads CAISASLLYYEQYF. Written as DNA, the CDR3 is TGTGCCATCAGTGCTAGCCTCCTTTACTACGAGCAGTACTTC.